A selection of T cell receptor beta chains follows, all from one sample in a study of cytomegalovirus exposure and HLA in healthy donors. The assay was immunoSEQ multiplex PCR, and TCRdb's table has in-frame clones only and misses some. The sample contains about 200,000 clones, around 75% of which appear only once. The sequenced sample consisted of PBMCs. The receptors originated from a woman in her twenties or thirties in good health and CMV-seronegative. CDR3s include the opening cysteine and the closing phenylalanine or tryptophan. Each record gives: D gene, V gene, J gene, clone size, CDR3 protein, CDR3 DNA. A D gene is named only where the DNA matches it firmly. Expanded clones get a size class; other rows say once, few or many, or leave the size out.

d_gene: NA; v_gene: TRBV19; j_gene: TRBJ1-2; abundance: NA; CDR3aa: CASSILTAPSGYTF; CDR3nt: TGTGCCAGTAGTATACTGACAGCTCCTTCTGGCTACACCTTC
d_gene: NA; v_gene: TRBV5-8; j_gene: TRBJ1-2; abundance: NA; CDR3aa: CASSLVAGGGYTF; CDR3nt: TGTGCCAGCAGCTTGGTAGCTGGAGGTGGCTACACCTTC
d_gene: TRBD2; v_gene: TRBV14; j_gene: TRBJ2-5; abundance: few; CDR3aa: CASSPGLVQETQYF; CDR3nt: TGTGCCAGCAGCCCGGGACTAGTCCAAGAGACCCAGTACTTC
d_gene: TRBD1; v_gene: TRBV7-9; j_gene: TRBJ2-7; abundance: NA; CDR3aa: CSSSPTGTGVGEQYF; CDR3nt: TGTTCCAGCAGTCCCACCGGGACAGGGGTGGGCGAGCAGTACTTC
d_gene: NA; v_gene: TRBV6-6; j_gene: TRBJ1-1; abundance: once; CDR3aa: CASSYVGGQEEAFF; CDR3nt: TGTGCCAGCAGTTACGTCGGGGGGCAAGAGGAAGCTTTCTTT
d_gene: TRBD1; v_gene: TRBV6-1; j_gene: TRBJ1-1; abundance: NA; CDR3aa: CASSELGQGNTEAFF; CDR3nt: TGTGCCAGCAGTGAATTGGGACAGGGTAACACTGAAGCTTTCTTT
d_gene: TRBD1; v_gene: TRBV6-1; j_gene: TRBJ1-3; abundance: NA; CDR3aa: CASSEPGQGGNTIYF; CDR3nt: TGTGCCAGCAGTGAACCGGGACAGGGGGGAAACACCATATATTTT
d_gene: NA; v_gene: TRBV7-9; j_gene: TRBJ1-4; abundance: few; CDR3aa: CASTPDGRGEKLFF; CDR3nt: TGTGCCAGCACCCCCGACGGTCGGGGTGAAAAACTGTTTTTT
d_gene: TRBD2; v_gene: TRBV5-4; j_gene: TRBJ2-7; abundance: NA; CDR3aa: CASSPGGLAGNEQYF; CDR3nt: TGTGCCAGCAGCCCTGGGGGTCTAGCGGGCAACGAGCAGTACTTC
d_gene: TRBD2; v_gene: TRBV7-8; j_gene: TRBJ2-5; abundance: NA; CDR3aa: CASSLVGTSGKETQYF; CDR3nt: TGTGCCAGCAGCTTAGTAGGGACTAGCGGTAAAGAGACCCAGTACTTC
d_gene: TRBD2; v_gene: TRBV2; j_gene: TRBJ2-7; abundance: NA; CDR3aa: CASRHREASYEQYF; CDR3nt: TGTGCCAGCAGGCACCGGGAGGCCTCCTACGAGCAGTACTTC
d_gene: TRBD1; v_gene: TRBV6-6; j_gene: TRBJ1-3; abundance: NA; CDR3aa: CASRLENRGRGNTIYF; CDR3nt: TGTGCCAGCAGATTGGAAAACAGGGGGCGAGGAAACACCATATATTTT
d_gene: TRBD1; v_gene: TRBV14; j_gene: TRBJ2-3; abundance: NA; CDR3aa: CASSHRDRDTDTQYF; CDR3nt: TGTGCCAGCAGCCACCGGGACAGAGACACAGATACGCAGTATTTT
d_gene: TRBD2; v_gene: TRBV6-1; j_gene: TRBJ2-3; abundance: few; CDR3aa: CASSESSGGADTQYF; CDR3nt: TGTGCCAGCAGTGAATCTAGCGGGGGCGCAGATACGCAGTATTTT
d_gene: NA; v_gene: TRBV30; j_gene: TRBJ2-7; abundance: NA; CDR3aa: CAWSPVYEQYF; CDR3nt: TGTGCCTGGAGTCCAGTCTACGAGCAGTACTTC
d_gene: NA; v_gene: TRBV4-3; j_gene: TRBJ1-4; abundance: NA; CDR3aa: CASSQADRINEKLFF; CDR3nt: TGCGCCAGCAGCCAAGCCGACAGGATTAATGAAAAACTGTTTTTT
d_gene: NA; v_gene: TRBV6-5; j_gene: TRBJ1-2; abundance: NA; CDR3aa: CASSYLGGNYGYTF; CDR3nt: TGTGCCAGCAGTTACTTGGGGGGGAACTATGGCTACACCTTC
d_gene: TRBD1; v_gene: TRBV2; j_gene: TRBJ1-5; abundance: NA; CDR3aa: CASRTGGRQPQHF; CDR3nt: TGTGCCAGCAGAACAGGGGGCCGACAGCCCCAGCATTTT
d_gene: TRBD2; v_gene: TRBV6-1; j_gene: TRBJ2-1; abundance: NA; CDR3aa: CASRARGAYNEQFF; CDR3nt: TGTGCCTCCCGGGCCCGGGGGGCCTACAATGAGCAGTTCTTC
d_gene: NA; v_gene: TRBV5-1; j_gene: TRBJ1-1; abundance: NA; CDR3aa: CASSLARDTEAFF; CDR3nt: TGCGCCAGCAGCTTGGCTCGCGACACTGAAGCTTTCTTT
d_gene: NA; v_gene: TRBV11-3; j_gene: TRBJ1-1; abundance: NA; CDR3aa: CASSATVDTEAFF; CDR3nt: TGTGCCAGCAGCGCGACAGTCGACACTGAAGCTTTCTTT
d_gene: TRBD1; v_gene: TRBV7-2; j_gene: TRBJ1-1; abundance: NA; CDR3aa: CASSPGSLTGRAFF; CDR3nt: TGTGCCAGCAGCCCCGGGAGCTTGACAGGGCGAGCTTTCTTT
d_gene: TRBD1; v_gene: TRBV2; j_gene: TRBJ2-7; abundance: NA; CDR3aa: CASRQTGSSYEQYF; CDR3nt: TGTGCCAGCAGGCAGACAGGGAGCTCCTACGAGCAGTACTTC
d_gene: TRBD1; v_gene: TRBV7-2; j_gene: TRBJ2-7; abundance: once; CDR3aa: CASSLLGQGPPYF; CDR3nt: TGTGCCAGCAGCTTACTGGGACAGGGCCCCCCGTACTTC
d_gene: TRBD2; v_gene: TRBV2; j_gene: TRBJ2-5; abundance: NA; CDR3aa: CASSEAPGGRETQYF; CDR3nt: TGTGCCAGCAGTGAAGCCCCGGGAGGGAGGGAGACCCAGTACTTC
d_gene: NA; v_gene: TRBV27; j_gene: TRBJ2-2; abundance: once; CDR3aa: CASSLSRRAGELFF; CDR3nt: TGTGCCAGCAGTTTATCGAGGAGGGCCGGGGAGCTGTTTTTT
d_gene: TRBD1; v_gene: TRBV5-1; j_gene: TRBJ1-4; abundance: NA; CDR3aa: CASSLAETGLNEKLFF; CDR3nt: TGCGCCAGCAGCTTGGCCGAGACAGGGCTTAATGAAAAACTGTTTTTT
d_gene: TRBD1; v_gene: TRBV5-4; j_gene: TRBJ2-7; abundance: NA; CDR3aa: CASRDGQGGYEQYF; CDR3nt: TGTGCCAGCAGGGATGGACAGGGGGGCTACGAGCAGTACTTC
d_gene: TRBD2; v_gene: TRBV7-9; j_gene: TRBJ2-1; abundance: NA; CDR3aa: CASSLIAGGSYNEQFF; CDR3nt: TGTGCCAGCAGCTTAATCGCGGGAGGCTCCTACAATGAGCAGTTCTTC
d_gene: NA; v_gene: TRBV27; j_gene: TRBJ1-1; abundance: few; CDR3aa: CASRPYTEDTEAFF; CDR3nt: TGTGCCAGCAGACCCTACACGGAGGACACTGAAGCTTTCTTT
d_gene: NA; v_gene: TRBV18; j_gene: TRBJ1-4; abundance: NA; CDR3aa: CASSPERGLHNEKLFF; CDR3nt: TGTGCCAGCTCACCAGAAAGGGGACTCCATAATGAAAAACTGTTTTTT
d_gene: NA; v_gene: TRBV6-1; j_gene: TRBJ1-4; abundance: NA; CDR3aa: CASSATLLSFRNEKLFF; CDR3nt: TGTGCCAGCAGTGCAACCCTATTGAGCTTCCGAAATGAAAAACTGTTTTTT
d_gene: TRBD2; v_gene: TRBV11-3; j_gene: TRBJ2-1; abundance: few; CDR3aa: CASSFSGTGQFF; CDR3nt: TGTGCCAGCAGCTTTAGCGGGACCGGGCAGTTCTTC
d_gene: NA; v_gene: TRBV6-4; j_gene: TRBJ2-1; abundance: NA; CDR3aa: CASSDGGNEQFF; CDR3nt: TGTGCCAGCAGTGACGGCGGGAATGAGCAGTTCTTC
d_gene: TRBD1; v_gene: TRBV4-1; j_gene: TRBJ1-1; abundance: NA; CDR3aa: CASSQGDRGPNTEAFF; CDR3nt: TGCGCCAGCAGCCAAGGGGACAGGGGCCCCAACACTGAAGCTTTCTTT
d_gene: NA; v_gene: TRBV5-1; j_gene: TRBJ2-1; abundance: NA; CDR3aa: CASSLGRGGVTYNEQFF; CDR3nt: TGCGCCAGCAGCTTGGGCAGGGGTGGAGTGACCTACAATGAGCAGTTCTTC
d_gene: NA; v_gene: TRBV6-5; j_gene: TRBJ1-2; abundance: many; CDR3aa: CASSYEANYGYTF; CDR3nt: TGTGCCAGCAGTTACGAGGCTAACTATGGCTACACCTTC
d_gene: TRBD2; v_gene: TRBV12-5; j_gene: TRBJ2-3; abundance: few; CDR3aa: CASVRSGARAYTQYF; CDR3nt: TGTGCTAGTGTTCGTAGCGGGGCGCGGGCGTATACGCAGTATTTT
d_gene: TRBD2; v_gene: TRBV2; j_gene: TRBJ2-5; abundance: few; CDR3aa: CASSLLAGEETQYF; CDR3nt: TGTGCCAGCAGTCTACTAGCGGGGGAAGAGACCCAGTACTTC
d_gene: TRBD1; v_gene: TRBV5-1; j_gene: TRBJ2-7; abundance: NA; CDR3aa: CASSLGDSLPTYEQYF; CDR3nt: TGCGCCAGCAGCTTGGGGGACAGCCTACCAACCTACGAGCAGTACTTC
d_gene: TRBD1; v_gene: TRBV9; j_gene: TRBJ2-5; abundance: NA; CDR3aa: CASSKGQGALGETQYF; CDR3nt: TGTGCCAGCAGTAAGGGACAGGGGGCATTAGGAGAGACCCAGTACTTC
d_gene: NA; v_gene: TRBV6-5; j_gene: TRBJ2-3; abundance: NA; CDR3aa: CASSYSYTEGTQYF; CDR3nt: TGTGCCAGCAGCTACTCGTATACCGAGGGTACGCAGTATTTT
d_gene: NA; v_gene: TRBV11-2; j_gene: TRBJ2-1; abundance: NA; CDR3aa: CASSLDGGFNNEQFF; CDR3nt: TGTGCCAGCAGCTTAGATGGGGGGTTCAACAATGAGCAGTTCTTC
d_gene: NA; v_gene: TRBV10-1; j_gene: TRBJ1-2; abundance: NA; CDR3aa: CASSKDRNYGYTF; CDR3nt: TGCGCCAGCAGTAAGGACAGAAACTATGGCTACACCTTC
d_gene: TRBD1; v_gene: TRBV4-1; j_gene: TRBJ1-1; abundance: NA; CDR3aa: CASSQGDRVLEAFF; CDR3nt: TGCGCCAGCAGCCAAGGGGACAGGGTGCTTGAAGCTTTCTTT
d_gene: TRBD1; v_gene: TRBV7-7; j_gene: TRBJ2-1; abundance: NA; CDR3aa: CASSPDRGNEQFF; CDR3nt: TGTGCCAGCAGCCCCGACAGGGGCAATGAGCAGTTCTTC
d_gene: TRBD1; v_gene: TRBV5-1; j_gene: TRBJ2-3; abundance: NA; CDR3aa: CASSRDSDTQYF; CDR3nt: TGCGCCAGCAGCCGGGACAGTGATACGCAGTATTTT
d_gene: NA; v_gene: TRBV7-8; j_gene: TRBJ2-1; abundance: few; CDR3aa: CASSARTRGNEQFF; CDR3nt: TGTGCCAGCAGCGCTCGGACGCGCGGGAATGAGCAGTTCTTC
d_gene: NA; v_gene: TRBV2; j_gene: TRBJ1-5; abundance: NA; CDR3aa: CASRVGVASNQPQHF; CDR3nt: TGTGCCAGCAGGGTAGGGGTTGCGAGCAATCAGCCCCAGCATTTT
d_gene: NA; v_gene: TRBV28; j_gene: TRBJ1-2; abundance: once; CDR3aa: CASSLSGDGYTF; CDR3nt: TGTGCCAGCAGTTTATCAGGGGACGGCTACACCTTC
d_gene: NA; v_gene: TRBV5-8; j_gene: TRBJ2-3; abundance: NA; CDR3aa: CASSWGTSTDTQYF; CDR3nt: TGTGCCAGCAGCTGGGGGACTAGCACAGATACGCAGTATTTT
d_gene: TRBD1; v_gene: TRBV5-1; j_gene: TRBJ2-7; abundance: NA; CDR3aa: CASSLGQGSSYEQYF; CDR3nt: TGCGCCAGCAGCTTAGGACAGGGGTCATCCTACGAGCAGTACTTC
d_gene: NA; v_gene: TRBV7-8; j_gene: TRBJ1-4; abundance: NA; CDR3aa: CASSLWRQNEKLFF; CDR3nt: TGTGCCAGCAGCTTATGGCGACAGAATGAAAAACTGTTTTTT
d_gene: NA; v_gene: TRBV7-2; j_gene: TRBJ2-5; abundance: NA; CDR3aa: CASTSSGVETQYF; CDR3nt: TGTGCCAGCACCTCGTCCGGGGTAGAGACCCAGTACTTC
d_gene: NA; v_gene: TRBV11-2; j_gene: TRBJ1-2; abundance: NA; CDR3aa: CASRNPGGSYGYTF; CDR3nt: TGTGCCAGTCGGAACCCGGGGGGAAGCTATGGCTACACCTTC